The clone carrying this TCR beta chain has ten or more counts. Its cognate antigen is unknown. The data are from a study of CD8 T cells in ankylosing spondylitis. General study results and limits: Matched ankylosing spondylitis synovial fluid reportedly contained a significantly enriched population of disease-linked clones. With a CD8+ phenotype, disease-linked clones were relatively rare in peripheral blood.

TCRdb ran MiXCR on the 5' RACE reads and lists one entry per CDR3 protein. In the table there are over 130,000 distinct CDR3 sequences, more than 40% of which are singletons. The germline CDR1 and CDR2 sequences are DFQATT and SNEGSKA (reference sequence). The V and J ends lost 4 bases and 8 bases respectively, with 15 bases between them. The CDR3 loop spans 13 amino acids. The clonotype comes from a male donor with ankylosing spondylitis. Material: synovial fluid, either unsorted or a sorted T cell fraction (not recorded which). The chain joins TRBV20-1 to TRBJ2-1; a possible D gene is TRBD2 (5 bases). As DNA, the CDR3 is TGCAGTGCTACACTAGTAAGTAGCGATGAGCAGTTCTTC. It encodes CSATLVSSDEQFF.